This entry lists 9 T cell receptor beta chains sequenced from one sample in a study of cytotoxic CD8 clonotypes in ibrutinib-treated CLL. Measured with immunoSEQ multiplex PCR; TCRdb has only the in-frame clones, and not every one. The profile shows tens of thousands of clones, 74% of them singletons. This specimen was PBMCs, taken before ibrutinib treatment. The receptors derive from a human donor with chronic lymphocytic leukemia.

The genes are TRBV5-1 and TRBJ2-4; TRBD2 aligns across 11 bases. V dropped 2 bases and J dropped 8; count of bases not matched to a gene: 21. Germline loops: CDR1 SGHRS, CDR2 YFSETQ. This CDR3 contains 20 residues. In DNA form, the CDR3 reads TGCGCCAGCAGCTTAAGAGGGGTCGGGGGATTAGCGGGAGGGTCGGACATTCAGTACTTC. Its translation: CASSLRGVGGLAGGSDIQYF.

V usage is TRBV29-1 and J usage is TRBJ2-1, with D hard to call. Germline CDR1 SQVTM, CDR2 ANQGSEA. Between the trimmed V and J ends, which lost 6 bases and 7 bases, there was a span of 1 base. This CDR3 spans 8 amino acids. The CDR3 here is CSVNEQFF. As DNA, the CDR3 is TGCAGCGTAAATGAGCAGTTCTTC.

This sequence joins TRBV28 and TRBJ2-1; the D gene is possibly TRBD1 (6 bases). The CDR3 runs to 15 residues. V lost 5 bases and J 5 bases, leaving 16 bases between the germline ends. Germline V gene data show CDR1 as MDHEN and CDR2 as SYDVKM. CDR3 region: CASSLTGTFDNEQFF. For the CDR3, the DNA is TGTGCCAGCAGTCTTACAGGGACATTCGACAATGAGCAGTTCTTC. Together with reference TRBV28 and TRBJ2-1, the CDR3 gives the full variable domain: DVKVTQSSRYLVKRTGEKVFLECVQDMDHENMFWYRQDPGLGLRLIYFSYDVKMKEKGDIPEGYSVSREKKERFSLILESASTNQTSMYLCASSLTGTFDNEQFFGPGTRLTVL.

V usage is TRBV10-2 and J usage is TRBJ2-3, with 14 positions matching TRBD2. Germline V gives CDR1 WSHSY, CDR2 SAAADI. V shed 2 bases, J shed 4 bases, and the junction held 2 bases outside the gene matches. This CDR3 spans 16 amino acids. The CDR3, as DNA: TGCGCCAGCAGTGAGCCGGGACTAGCGGGAGCAGATACGCAGTATTTT. This gives the protein CASSEPGLAGADTQYF.

This clone was picked up a small number of times. V is TRBV19 and J is TRBJ1-2; weak D call: TRBD1 (6 bases). Trimming left V 7 bases short and J 6 bases short, with 18 bases between. Germline V gives CDR1 LNHDA, CDR2 SQIVND (reference sequence). This CDR3 has 14 amino acids. The chain's CDR3 is CASTLSSRGHGYTF. The CDR3 DNA is TGTGCCAGTACCCTCTCTTCGCGGGGGCATGGCTACACCTTC.

The J gene is TRBJ2-7, the V gene TRBV28, with 16 bases lining up with TRBD2. Trimming cost V 0 bases and J 6 bases; bases outside gene matches: 5. This CDR3 comprises 17 residues. CDR1 and CDR2 from the germline V gene are MDHEN and SYDVKM. CDR3 sequence reads: CASSLWGLAGGPGEQYF. CDR3 nucleotide sequence: TGTGCCAGCAGTTTATGGGGACTAGCGGGAGGGCCGGGCGAGCAGTACTTC. The variable domain in full, completed from reference TRBV28 and TRBJ2-7, reads DVKVTQSSRYLVKRTGEKVFLECVQDMDHENMFWYRQDPGLGLRLIYFSYDVKMKEKGDIPEGYSVSREKKERFSLILESASTNQTSMYLCASSLWGLAGGPGEQYFGPGTRLTVT.

This chain uses TRBV7-9 with TRBJ1-4; 8 nucleotides match TRBD1. V was pared by 1 base and J by 5 bases, with 3 bases of the junction left unmatched. This CDR3 is built from 15 residues. The V gene's germline CDR1 is SEHNR and CDR2 FQNEAQ (reference sequence). CDR3 in amino acids: CASSLGTGRNEKLFF. In DNA form, the CDR3 reads TGTGCCAGCAGCTTAGGGACAGGGCGGAATGAAAAACTGTTTTTT.

The rearrangement links TRBV7-2 to TRBJ2-2; 7 nucleotides line up with TRBD1. The CDR3 contains 15 residues. CDR1 and CDR2 from the germline V gene are SGHTA and FQGNSA. The trim removed 6 bases at V and 3 bases at J, leaving 7 bases unmatched. The CDR3 DNA reads as TGTGCCAGCAGTAGTGGACAGGAGTACACCGGGGAGCTGTTTTTT. It codes for CASSSGQEYTGELFF. Looking up the rest from reference TRBV7-2 and TRBJ2-2 gives the full variable domain: GAGVSQSPSNKVTEKGKDVELRCDPISGHTALYWYRQSLGQGLEFLIYFQGNSAPDKSGLPSDRFSAERTGGSVSTLTIQRTQQEDSAVYLCASSSGQEYTGELFFGEGSRLTVL.

J is TRBJ2-3 and V is TRBV18; weak D call: TRBD2 (7 bases). The V gene lost 1 base and the J gene lost 4 bases, with 12 bases spanning the gap. From germline, CDR1 is KGHSH and CDR2 LQKENI. The CDR3 consists of 15 residues. The CDR3 loop is CASSPRGGPADTQYF. For the CDR3, the DNA is TGTGCCAGCTCACCACGGGGGGGGCCCGCAGATACGCAGTATTTT. Combining the CDR3 with reference TRBV18 and TRBJ2-3 gives the whole variable domain NAGVMQNPRHLVRRRGQEARLRCSPMKGHSHVYWYRQLPEEGLKFMVYLQKENIIDESGMPKERFSAEFPKEGPSILRIQQVVRGDSAAYFCASSPRGGPADTQYFGPGTRLTVL.